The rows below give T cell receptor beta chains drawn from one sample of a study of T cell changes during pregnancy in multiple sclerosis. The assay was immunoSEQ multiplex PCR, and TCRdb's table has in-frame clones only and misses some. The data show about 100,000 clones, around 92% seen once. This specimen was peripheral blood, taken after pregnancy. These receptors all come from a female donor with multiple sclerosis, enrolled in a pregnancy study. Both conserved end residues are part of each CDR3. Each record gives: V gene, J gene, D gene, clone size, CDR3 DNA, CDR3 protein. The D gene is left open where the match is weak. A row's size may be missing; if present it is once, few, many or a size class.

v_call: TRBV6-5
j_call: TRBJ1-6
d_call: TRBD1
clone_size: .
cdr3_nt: TGTGCCAGCAGAGACAGGGGTAATTCACCCCTCCACTTT
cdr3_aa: CASRDRGNSPLHF

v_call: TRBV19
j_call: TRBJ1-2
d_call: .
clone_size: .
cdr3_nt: TGTGCCAGTAGTATTAGTTCTCAGGGTCCTAACTATGGCTACACCTTC
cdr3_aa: CASSISSQGPNYGYTF

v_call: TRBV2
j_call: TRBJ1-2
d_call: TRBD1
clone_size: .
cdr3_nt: TGTGCCAGCAGTCCAACAGGGGGCGGCTATGGCTACACCTTC
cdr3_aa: CASSPTGGGYGYTF

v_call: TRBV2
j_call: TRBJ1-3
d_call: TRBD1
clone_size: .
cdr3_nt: TGTGCCAGCAGTGAAACCCTGGACAGGGTGAACACCATATATTTT
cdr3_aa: CASSETLDRVNTIYF

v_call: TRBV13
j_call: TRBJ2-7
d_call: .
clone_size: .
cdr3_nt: TGTGCCAGCAGCTCCACCTACGAGCAGTACTTC
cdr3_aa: CASSSTYEQYF

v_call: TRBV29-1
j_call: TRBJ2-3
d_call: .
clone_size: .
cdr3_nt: TGCAGCGTGTACGGGAAGTACACAGATACGCAGTATTTT
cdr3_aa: CSVYGKYTDTQYF

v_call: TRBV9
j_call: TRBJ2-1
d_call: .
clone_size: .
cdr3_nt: TGTGCCAGCAGCGAAAAAACAGGGAATTACAATGAGCAGTTCTTC
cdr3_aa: CASSEKTGNYNEQFF

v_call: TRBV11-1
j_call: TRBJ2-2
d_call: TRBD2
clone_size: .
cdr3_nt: TGTGCCAGCAGGTCTCCTCGCGGGAGGGCCGTTTCGAACACCGGGGAGCTGTTTTTT
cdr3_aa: CASRSPRGRAVSNTGELFF

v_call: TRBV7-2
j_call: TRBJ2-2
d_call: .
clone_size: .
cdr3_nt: TGTGCCAGCAGCTTCGCGAACACCGGGGAGCTGTTTTTT
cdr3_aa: CASSFANTGELFF

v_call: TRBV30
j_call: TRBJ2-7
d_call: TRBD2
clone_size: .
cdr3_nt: TGTGCCTGCGATCGGACTAGCGAGTACTACGAGCAGTACTTC
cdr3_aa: CACDRTSEYYEQYF

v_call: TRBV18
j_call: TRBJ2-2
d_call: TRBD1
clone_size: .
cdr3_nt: TGTGCCAGCTCACCACGCGTCGGCAGGGGGCACGAGTGGACCGGGGAGCTGTTTTTT
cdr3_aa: CASSPRVGRGHEWTGELFF

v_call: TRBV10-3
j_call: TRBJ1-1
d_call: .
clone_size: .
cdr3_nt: TGTGCCATCAGATCAGTGAACACTGAAGCTTTCTTT
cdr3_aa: CAIRSVNTEAFF

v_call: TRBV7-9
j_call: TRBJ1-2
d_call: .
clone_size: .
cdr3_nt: TGTGCCAGCAGCTCCCCTCGACCGGGTGGCTACACCTTC
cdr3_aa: CASSSPRPGGYTF

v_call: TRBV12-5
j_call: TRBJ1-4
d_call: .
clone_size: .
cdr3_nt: TGTGCTAGTGGTTTGGAGGGCGCAGGGTATTCTAATGAAAAACTGTTTTTT
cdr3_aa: CASGLEGAGYSNEKLFF

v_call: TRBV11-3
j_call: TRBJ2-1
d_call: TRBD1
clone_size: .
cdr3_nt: TGTGCCAGCAGCTCTCCCCTGGGGGACAGGGCGGGAGCCAATGAGCAGTTCTTC
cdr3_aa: CASSSPLGDRAGANEQFF

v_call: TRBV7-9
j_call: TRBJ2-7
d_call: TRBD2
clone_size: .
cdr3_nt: TGTGCCAGCAGCTTCCAGGGGAAGGGACTAGGCTACGAGCAGTACTTC
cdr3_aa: CASSFQGKGLGYEQYF

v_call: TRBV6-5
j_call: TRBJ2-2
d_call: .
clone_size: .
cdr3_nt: TGTGCCAGCAGTTACGCGTCGTACACCGGGGAGCTGTTTTTT
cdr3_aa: CASSYASYTGELFF

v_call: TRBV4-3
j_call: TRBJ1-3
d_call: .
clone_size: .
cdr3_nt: TGCGCCAGCAGCCAGGGGCGGGGGGCTGGAAACACCATATATTTT
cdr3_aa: CASSQGRGAGNTIYF

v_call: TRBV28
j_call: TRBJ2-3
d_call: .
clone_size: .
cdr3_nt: TGTGCCAGCAGTTTAGGGTTGGTACTCCGGGACTCCAGGGTCACAGATACGCAGTATTTT
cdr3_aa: CASSLGLVLRDSRVTDTQYF

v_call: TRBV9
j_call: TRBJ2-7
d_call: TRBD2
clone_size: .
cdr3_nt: TGTGCCAGCAGCGTACAAAGCGGGACCACCTACGAGCAGTACTTC
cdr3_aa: CASSVQSGTTYEQYF

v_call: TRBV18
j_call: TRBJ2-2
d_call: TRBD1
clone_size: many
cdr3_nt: TGTGCCAGCTCACCCTCACGATCAGGACAGGGGGTCGGCGGGGAGCTGTTTTTT
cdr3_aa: CASSPSRSGQGVGGELFF

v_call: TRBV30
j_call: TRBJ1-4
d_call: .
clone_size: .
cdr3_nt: TGTGCCTGGAGTGTATCAGGGTCGGGTGAAAAACTGTTTTTT
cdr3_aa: CAWSVSGSGEKLFF

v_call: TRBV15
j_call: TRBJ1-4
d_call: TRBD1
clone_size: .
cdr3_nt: TGTGCCACCAGCAGAGGGTACAGGGGAGCAACTAATGAAAAACTGTTTTTT
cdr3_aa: CATSRGYRGATNEKLFF

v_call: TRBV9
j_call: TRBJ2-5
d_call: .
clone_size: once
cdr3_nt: TGTGCCAGCAGCGTAGAGGGGGGGGTGTTCGGGGCCCAGTACTTC
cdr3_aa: CASSVEGGVFGAQYF

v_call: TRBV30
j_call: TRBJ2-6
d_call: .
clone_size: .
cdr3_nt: TGTGCCTGGAGTGTAGCAGGCTCTGGGGCCAACGTCCTGACTTTC
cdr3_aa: CAWSVAGSGANVLTF

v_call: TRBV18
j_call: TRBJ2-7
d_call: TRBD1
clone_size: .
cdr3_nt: TGTGCCAGCTCGTTGGGACAGCGAGAAACCTACGAGCAGTACTTC
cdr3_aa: CASSLGQRETYEQYF

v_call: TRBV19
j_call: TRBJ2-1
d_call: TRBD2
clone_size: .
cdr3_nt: TGTGCCAGTAGTTCGGGGACTAGCGACTACAATGAGCAGTTCTTC
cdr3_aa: CASSSGTSDYNEQFF

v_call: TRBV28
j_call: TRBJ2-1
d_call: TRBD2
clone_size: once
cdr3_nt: TGTGCCAGCAGTTGGACTAGCGGGATGGTCAATGAGCAGTTCTTC
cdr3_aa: CASSWTSGMVNEQFF

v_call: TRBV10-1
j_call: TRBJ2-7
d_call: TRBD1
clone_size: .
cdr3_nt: TGCGCCAGCAATAAAACCGGGACAGAAGGCCACGAGCAGTACTTC
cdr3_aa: CASNKTGTEGHEQYF

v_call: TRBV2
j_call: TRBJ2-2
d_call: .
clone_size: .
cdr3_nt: TGTGCCAGCATAGCGGAGACCAACACCGGGGAGCTGTTTTTT
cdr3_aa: CASIAETNTGELFF

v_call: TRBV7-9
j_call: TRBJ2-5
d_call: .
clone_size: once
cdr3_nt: TGTGCCAGCAGCTTCCCAGCGCAAATAGCGGAGACCCAGTACTTC
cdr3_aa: CASSFPAQIAETQYF

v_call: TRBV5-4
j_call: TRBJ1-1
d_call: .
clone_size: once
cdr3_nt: TGTGCCAGCAGCAGGACACTGAACACTGAAGCTTTCTTT
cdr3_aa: CASSRTLNTEAFF

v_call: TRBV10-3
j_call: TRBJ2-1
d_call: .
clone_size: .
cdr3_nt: TGTGCCATCAGTGAGGCGGATGAGCAGTTCTTC
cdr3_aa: CAISEADEQFF

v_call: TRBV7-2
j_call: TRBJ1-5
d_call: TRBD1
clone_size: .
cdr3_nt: TGTGCCAGCAGCTGGGACAGGGCACAGCCCCAGCATTTT
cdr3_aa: CASSWDRAQPQHF

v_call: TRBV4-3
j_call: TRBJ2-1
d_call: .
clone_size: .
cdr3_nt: TGCGCCAGCAGCCAAGATATGGACAGAATGAGCTCCTACAATGAGCAGTTCTTC
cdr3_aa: CASSQDMDRMSSYNEQFF

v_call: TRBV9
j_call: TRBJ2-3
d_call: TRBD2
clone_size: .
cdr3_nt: TGTGCCAGCAGCGTAGGGGTAGCGGGAGGGTTTGATACGCAGTATTTT
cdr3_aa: CASSVGVAGGFDTQYF

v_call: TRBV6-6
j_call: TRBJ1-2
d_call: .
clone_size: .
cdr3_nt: TGTGCCAGCAGTTACTCGTACCGAGATGGCTACACCTTC
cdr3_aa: CASSYSYRDGYTF

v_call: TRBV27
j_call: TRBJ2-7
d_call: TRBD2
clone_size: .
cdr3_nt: TGTGCCAGCAGTTTATCAACTAGCGGGAGGGAGCAGTACTTC
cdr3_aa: CASSLSTSGREQYF

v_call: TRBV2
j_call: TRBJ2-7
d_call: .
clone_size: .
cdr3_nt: TGTGCCAGCGGGGGGGGCCAGACCTACGAGCAGTACTTC
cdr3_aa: CASGGGQTYEQYF

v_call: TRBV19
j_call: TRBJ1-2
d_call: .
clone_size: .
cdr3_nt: TGTGCCGGCCCTACGGCGGGGAGAGGGCAGGGTGGCTACACCTTC
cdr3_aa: CAGPTAGRGQGGYTF

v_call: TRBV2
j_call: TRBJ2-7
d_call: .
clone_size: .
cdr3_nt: TGTGCCAGCAGTGAAGCCGGTCTCGAGCAGTACTTC
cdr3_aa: CASSEAGLEQYF

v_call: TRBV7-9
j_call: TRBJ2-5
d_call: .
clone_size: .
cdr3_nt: TGTGCCAGCAGCTTGAATTCAGGGAACCTGGGGGAGACCCAGTACTTC
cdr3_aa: CASSLNSGNLGETQYF

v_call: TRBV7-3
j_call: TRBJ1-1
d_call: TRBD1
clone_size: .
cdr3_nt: TGTGCCAGCAGCTCTTCGACAGGGGGCGGCGCTTTCTTT
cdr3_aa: CASSSSTGGGAFF

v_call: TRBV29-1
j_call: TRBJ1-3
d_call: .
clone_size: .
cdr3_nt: TGCAGCGTCCTTGGGGACACCGGAAACACCATATATTTT
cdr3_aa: CSVLGDTGNTIYF

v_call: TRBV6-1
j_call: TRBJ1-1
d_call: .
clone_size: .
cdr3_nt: TGTGCCAGCAGTGAGAAGATGCCCGGTCGAGCTTTCTTT
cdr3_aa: CASSEKMPGRAFF

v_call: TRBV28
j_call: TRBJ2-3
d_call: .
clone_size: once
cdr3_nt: TGTGCCAGCAGTTACCGAAGGGGGTTGGGCACAGATACGCAGTATTTT
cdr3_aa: CASSYRRGLGTDTQYF